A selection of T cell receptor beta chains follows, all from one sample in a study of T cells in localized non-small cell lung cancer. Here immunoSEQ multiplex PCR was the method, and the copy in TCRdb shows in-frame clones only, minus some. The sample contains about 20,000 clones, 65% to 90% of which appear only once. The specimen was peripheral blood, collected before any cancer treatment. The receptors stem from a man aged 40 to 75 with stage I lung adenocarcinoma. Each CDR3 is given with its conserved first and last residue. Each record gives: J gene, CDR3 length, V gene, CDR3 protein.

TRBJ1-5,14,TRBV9,CASSVDGSNQPQHF
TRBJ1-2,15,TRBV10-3,CAISDRAPANYGYTF
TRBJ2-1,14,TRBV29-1,CSVPGLSVWNEQFF
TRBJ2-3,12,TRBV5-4,CASSLSTDTQYF
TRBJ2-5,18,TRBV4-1,CASSLSGGAKSIQETQYF
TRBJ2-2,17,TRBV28,CASSLWGLAGGPGELFF
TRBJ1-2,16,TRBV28,CASSSGTGGGIYGYTF
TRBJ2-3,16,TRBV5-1,CASSFGQGPSTDTQYF
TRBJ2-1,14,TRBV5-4,CASSLAQGGNEQFF
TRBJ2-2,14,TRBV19,CASTLDRDYGELFF
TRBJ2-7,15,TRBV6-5,CASRGDSPYPYEQYF
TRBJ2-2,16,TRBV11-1,CASSSRDRLNTGELFF
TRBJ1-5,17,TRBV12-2,CASRPNPQPFSNQPQHF
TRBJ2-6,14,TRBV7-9,CASSFSSGANVLTF
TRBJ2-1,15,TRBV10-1,CASSEGGSSYNEQFF
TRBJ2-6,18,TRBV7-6,CASSLPGPTVTGANVLTF
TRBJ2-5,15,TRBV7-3,CASSLQAGGQETQYF
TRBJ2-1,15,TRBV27,CASSSIDPSYNEQFF
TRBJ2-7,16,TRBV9,CASSPRGQGSTYEQYF
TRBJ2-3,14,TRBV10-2,CASRTLAATDTQYF
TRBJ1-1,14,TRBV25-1,CASTISGPREEAFF
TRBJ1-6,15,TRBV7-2,CASSLNDRVNSPLHF
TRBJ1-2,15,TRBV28,CASSFVGGERMGYTF
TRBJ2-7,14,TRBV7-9,CASSSRTGQYEQYF
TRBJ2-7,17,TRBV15,CATSRGGWQFGPYEQYF
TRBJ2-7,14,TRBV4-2,CASSQVAGGGEQYF
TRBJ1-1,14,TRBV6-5,CASSYRGAVTEAFF
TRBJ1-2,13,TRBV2,CASSDPGIHGYTF
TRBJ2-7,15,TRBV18,CASSLPTGEGYEQYF
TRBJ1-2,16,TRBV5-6,CASSLGRGLTNYGYTF
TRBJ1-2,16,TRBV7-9,CASSLVRQAVNYGYTF
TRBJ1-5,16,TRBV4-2,CASSQEMAYSNQPQHF
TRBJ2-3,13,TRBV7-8,CASSQGLSDTQYF
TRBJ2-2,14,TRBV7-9,CASSLALAPGELFF
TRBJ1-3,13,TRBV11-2,CASSLGLRDTIYF
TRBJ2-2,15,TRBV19,CASSVDRGGTGELFF
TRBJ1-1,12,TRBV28,CASLLVGTEAFF
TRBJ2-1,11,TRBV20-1,CSARDYNEQFF
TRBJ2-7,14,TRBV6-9,CASRLTVGAYEQYF
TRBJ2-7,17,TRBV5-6,CASSPGRGQAKNHEQYF
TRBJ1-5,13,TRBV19,CASKGHLNQPQHF
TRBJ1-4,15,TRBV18,CASSSRQVGREKLFF
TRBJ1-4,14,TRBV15,CATTLDRLNEKLFF
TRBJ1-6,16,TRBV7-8,CASSLDGSYYNSPLHF
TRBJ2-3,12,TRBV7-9,CASSISSDTQYF
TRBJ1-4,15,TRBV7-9,CASSPDRPTNEKLFF
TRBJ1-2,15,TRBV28,CASSLTLLRGYGYTF
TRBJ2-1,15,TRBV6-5,CASTTGTREYNEQFF
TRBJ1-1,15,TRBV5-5,CASSLVASGYTEAFF
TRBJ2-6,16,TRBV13,CASSLGDSSGANVLTF
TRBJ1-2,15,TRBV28,CASSQRPGRYYGYTF